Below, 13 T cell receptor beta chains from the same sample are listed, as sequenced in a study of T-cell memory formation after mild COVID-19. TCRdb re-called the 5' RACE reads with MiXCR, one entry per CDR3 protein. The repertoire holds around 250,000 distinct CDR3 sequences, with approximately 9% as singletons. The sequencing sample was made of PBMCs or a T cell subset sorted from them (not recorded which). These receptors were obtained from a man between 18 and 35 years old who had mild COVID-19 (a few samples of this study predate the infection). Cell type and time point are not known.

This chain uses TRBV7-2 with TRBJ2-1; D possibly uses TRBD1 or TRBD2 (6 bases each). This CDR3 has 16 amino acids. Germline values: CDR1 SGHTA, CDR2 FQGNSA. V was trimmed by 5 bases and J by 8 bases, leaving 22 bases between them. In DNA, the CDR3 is TGTGCCAGCAGCCACCCAGGGGACTTAAAGAACGATGAGCAGTTCTTC. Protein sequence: CASSHPGDLKNDEQFF.

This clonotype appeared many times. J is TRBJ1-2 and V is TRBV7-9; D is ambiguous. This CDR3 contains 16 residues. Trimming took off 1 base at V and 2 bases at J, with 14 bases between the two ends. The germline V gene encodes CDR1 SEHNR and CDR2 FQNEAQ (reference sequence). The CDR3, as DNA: TGTGCCAGCAGCTTAGGCAATTCGGTCCAAAACTATGGCTACACCTTC. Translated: CASSLGNSVQNYGYTF.

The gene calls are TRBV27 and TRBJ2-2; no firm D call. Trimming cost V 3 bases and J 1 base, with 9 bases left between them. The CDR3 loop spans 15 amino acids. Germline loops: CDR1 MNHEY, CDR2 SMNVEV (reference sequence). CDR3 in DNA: TGTGCCAGCAGTTTCTATCGGCAGAACACCGGGGAGCTGTTTTTT. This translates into CASSFYRQNTGELFF.

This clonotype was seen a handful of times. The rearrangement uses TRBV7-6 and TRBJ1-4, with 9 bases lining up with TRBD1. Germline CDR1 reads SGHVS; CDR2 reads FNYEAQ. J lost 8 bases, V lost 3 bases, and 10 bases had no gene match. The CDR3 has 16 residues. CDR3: CASSLEQGAIGEKLFF. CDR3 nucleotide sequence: TGTGCCAGCAGCTTGGAACAGGGGGCGATTGGAGAAAAACTGTTTTTT.

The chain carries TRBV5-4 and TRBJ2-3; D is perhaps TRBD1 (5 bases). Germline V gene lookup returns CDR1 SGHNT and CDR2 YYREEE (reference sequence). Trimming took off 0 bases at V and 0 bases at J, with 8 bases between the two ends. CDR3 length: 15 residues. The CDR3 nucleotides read TGTGCCAGCAGCTTGGGAGACAGAAGCACAGATACGCAGTATTTT. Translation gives CASSLGDRSTDTQYF.

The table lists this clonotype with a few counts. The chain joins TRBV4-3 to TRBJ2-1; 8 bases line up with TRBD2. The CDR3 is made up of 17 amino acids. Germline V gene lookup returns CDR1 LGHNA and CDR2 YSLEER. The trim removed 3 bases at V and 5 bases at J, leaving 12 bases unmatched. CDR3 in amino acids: CASSHVSGDFFNNEQFF. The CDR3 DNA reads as TGCGCCAGCAGCCATGTTAGCGGGGACTTCTTCAACAATGAGCAGTTCTTC.

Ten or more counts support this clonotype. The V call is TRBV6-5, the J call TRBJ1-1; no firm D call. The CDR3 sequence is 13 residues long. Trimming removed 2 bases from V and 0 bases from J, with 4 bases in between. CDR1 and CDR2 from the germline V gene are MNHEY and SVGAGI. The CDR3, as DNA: TGTGCCAGCAGTTACCGGGTGAACACTGAAGCTTTCTTT. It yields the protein CASSYRVNTEAFF.

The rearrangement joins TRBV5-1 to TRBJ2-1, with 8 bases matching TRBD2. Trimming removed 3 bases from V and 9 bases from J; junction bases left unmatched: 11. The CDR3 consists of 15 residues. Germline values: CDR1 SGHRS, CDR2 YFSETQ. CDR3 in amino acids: CASSSPDGGVREQFF. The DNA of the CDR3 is TGCGCCAGCAGCTCACCGGACGGGGGGGTTCGTGAGCAGTTCTTC.

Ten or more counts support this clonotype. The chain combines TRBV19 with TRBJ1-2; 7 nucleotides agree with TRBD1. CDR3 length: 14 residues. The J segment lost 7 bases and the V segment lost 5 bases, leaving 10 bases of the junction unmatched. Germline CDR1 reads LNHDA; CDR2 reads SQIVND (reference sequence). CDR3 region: CASSVTGSPPGYTF. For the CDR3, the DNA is TGTGCCAGTAGTGTGACAGGGAGTCCTCCTGGCTACACCTTC.

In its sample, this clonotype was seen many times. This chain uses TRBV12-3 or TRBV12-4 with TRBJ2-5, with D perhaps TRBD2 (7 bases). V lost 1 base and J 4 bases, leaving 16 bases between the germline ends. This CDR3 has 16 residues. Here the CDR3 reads CASSLGLAGAGETQYF. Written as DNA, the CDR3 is TGTGCCAGCAGTTTAGGGCTCGCGGGGGCGGGAGAGACCCAGTACTTC.

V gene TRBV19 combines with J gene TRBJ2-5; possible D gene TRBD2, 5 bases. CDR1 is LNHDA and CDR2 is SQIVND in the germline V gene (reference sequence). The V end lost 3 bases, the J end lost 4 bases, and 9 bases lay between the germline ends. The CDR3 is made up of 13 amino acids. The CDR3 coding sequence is TGTGCCAGTAGTATTCAAGGAGGAGAGACCCAGTACTTC. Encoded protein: CASSIQGGETQYF.

CDR3 in DNA: TGTGCCAGCAGTGCCCGAGGGGTGACAGCTAGCTCCTACAATGAGCAGTTCTTC. Encoded protein: CASSARGVTASSYNEQFF. The J gene is TRBJ2-1, the V gene TRBV6-1; the D gene could be TRBD1 or TRBD2 (5 bases each). This CDR3 is 18 amino acids long. Germline V gene lookup returns CDR1 MNHNS and CDR2 SASEGT. Trimming removed 4 bases from V and 0 bases from J, with 19 bases in between.

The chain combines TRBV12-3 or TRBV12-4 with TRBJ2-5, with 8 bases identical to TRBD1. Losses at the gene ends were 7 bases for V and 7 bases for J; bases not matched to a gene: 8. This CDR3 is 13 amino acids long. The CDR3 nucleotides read TGTGCCAGCAATATGGACAGGGAAGGGACCCAGTACTTC. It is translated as CASNMDREGTQYF.